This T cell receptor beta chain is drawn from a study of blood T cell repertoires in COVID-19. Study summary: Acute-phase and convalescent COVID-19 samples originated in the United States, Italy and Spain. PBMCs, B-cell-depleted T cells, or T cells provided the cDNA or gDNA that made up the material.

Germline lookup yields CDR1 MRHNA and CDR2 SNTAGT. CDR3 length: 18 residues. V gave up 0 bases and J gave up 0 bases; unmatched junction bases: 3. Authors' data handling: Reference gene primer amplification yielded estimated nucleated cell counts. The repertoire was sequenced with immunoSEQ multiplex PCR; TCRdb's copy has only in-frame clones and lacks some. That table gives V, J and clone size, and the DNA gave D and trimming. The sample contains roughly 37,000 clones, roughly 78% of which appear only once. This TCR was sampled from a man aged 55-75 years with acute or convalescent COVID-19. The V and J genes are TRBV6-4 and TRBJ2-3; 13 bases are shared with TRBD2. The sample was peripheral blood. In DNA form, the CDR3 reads TGTGCCAGCAGTGACTCCAAGGGACTAGCGGGGAGCACAGATACGCAGTATTTT. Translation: CASSDSKGLAGSTDTQYF.